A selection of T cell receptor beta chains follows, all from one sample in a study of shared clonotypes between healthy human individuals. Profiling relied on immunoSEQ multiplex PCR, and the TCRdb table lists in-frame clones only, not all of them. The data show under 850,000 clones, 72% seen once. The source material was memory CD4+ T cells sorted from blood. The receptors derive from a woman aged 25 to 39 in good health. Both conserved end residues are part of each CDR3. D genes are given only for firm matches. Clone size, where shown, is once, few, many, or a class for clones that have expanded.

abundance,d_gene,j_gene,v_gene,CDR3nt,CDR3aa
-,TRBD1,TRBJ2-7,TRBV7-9,TGTGCCAGCAGCTTACTACCGGGACAGGGGCCCCACGAGCAGTACTTC,CASSLLPGQGPHEQYF
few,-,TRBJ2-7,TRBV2,TGTGCCAGCAGTGAAGGCGCAGGGTCTAACGAGCAGTACTTC,CASSEGAGSNEQYF
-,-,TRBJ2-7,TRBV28,TGTGCCAGCAGTGAGGGATCAGGCTACGAGCAGTACTTC,CASSEGSGYEQYF
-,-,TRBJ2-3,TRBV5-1,TGCGCCAGCAGCTTGTTCACCCAGGGCCAAAAAGATACGCAGTATTTT,CASSLFTQGQKDTQYF
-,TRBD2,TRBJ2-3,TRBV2,TGTGCCAGCAAACTCTTAGCGGGAGGGACAGATACGCAGTATTTT,CASKLLAGGTDTQYF
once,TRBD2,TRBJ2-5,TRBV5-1,TGCGCCAGCAGACTAGCGGAGACCCAGTACTTC,CASRLAETQYF
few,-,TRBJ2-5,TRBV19,TGTGCCAGTACCGGGACGGCTAAAGAGACCCAGTACTTC,CASTGTAKETQYF
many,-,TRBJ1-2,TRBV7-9,TGTGCCAGCAGCCCGCATGGCAGTACCAGAGGCTACACCTTC,CASSPHGSTRGYTF
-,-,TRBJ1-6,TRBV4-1,TGCGCCAGCAGCCAAGGGGGGGCAACTGGCCTCCACTTT,CASSQGGATGLHF
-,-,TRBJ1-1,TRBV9,TGTGCCAGCAGCCCTCTCCGGGGAAACACTGAAGCTTTCTTT,CASSPLRGNTEAFF
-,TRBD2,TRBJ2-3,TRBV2,TGTGCCAGCAGTGGCCGACTAGCGGCTCTCACAGATACGCAGTATTTT,CASSGRLAALTDTQYF
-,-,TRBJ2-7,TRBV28,TGTGCCAGCAGGAATCCGGGACTCCGATACGAGCAGTACTTC,CASRNPGLRYEQYF
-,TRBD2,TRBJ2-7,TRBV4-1,TGCGCCAGCAGCCAAGATGGGGTAGCGGGGGCCTACGAGCAGTACTTC,CASSQDGVAGAYEQYF
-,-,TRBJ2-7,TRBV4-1,TGCGCCAGCAGCCATCGGGGAGAGCAGTACTTC,CASSHRGEQYF
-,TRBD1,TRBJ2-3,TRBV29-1,TGCAGCGTGCCCCCGGGACAGGGGGCCGATACGCAGTATTTT,CSVPPGQGADTQYF
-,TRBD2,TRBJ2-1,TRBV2,TGTGCCAGCAACAAAGGAGGGCTAGCGGGAGGAGATGAGCAGTTCTTC,CASNKGGLAGGDEQFF
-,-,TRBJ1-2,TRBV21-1,TGTGCCAGCAGAGCCCGTTGGGCTCCCTTGGGCTATGGCTACACCTTC,CASRARWAPLGYGYTF
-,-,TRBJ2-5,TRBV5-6,TGTGCCAGCAGCTCTCACCTTAGGGTGGAGACCCAGTACTTC,CASSSHLRVETQYF
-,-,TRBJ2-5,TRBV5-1,TGCGCCAGCAGCTTCCAGGGACGGTACCAAGAGACCCAGTACTTC,CASSFQGRYQETQYF
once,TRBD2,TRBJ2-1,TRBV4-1,TGCGCCAGCACGGGGAGCGGGAGGGCCAATATGGATGAGCAGTTCTTC,CASTGSGRANMDEQFF
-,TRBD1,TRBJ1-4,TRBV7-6,TGTGCCAGCAGCTTGACAGGGGTCACTAATGAAAAACTGTTTTTT,CASSLTGVTNEKLFF